The source of this T cell receptor (beta chain) is a study of PD-1 blockade in classical Hodgkin lymphoma. Study conclusions and caveats: While CD8+ TCR diversity did not rise significantly by C4D1, CD4+ TCR diversity did. Newly diagnosed patients were said to have less baseline TCR diversity than healthy donors did. Baseline diversity was lower in partial responders and progressors than complete responders.

The repertoire was sequenced with immunoSEQ multiplex PCR; TCRdb's copy has only in-frame clones and lacks some. Among over 20,000 clones, 84% were seen once, and the ten largest hold roughly 1.8%. Details on this clone: Its antigen is as yet unknown.

Exposure to brentuximab vedotin varied, and each patient had relapsed following autologous stem cell transplantation. Starting with thawed PBMCs, CD4+ T cells were purified by magnetic negative selection. Between the trimmed V and J ends, which lost 8 bases and 0 bases, there was a span of 13 bases. Germline CDR1 is MDHEN and CDR2 is SYDVKM. This CDR3 contains 14 residues. The sample here was CD4+ T cells from blood, taken at baseline. This receptor was taken from a human donor with classical Hodgkin lymphoma. The genes are TRBV28 and TRBJ1-1; a weak D match, TRBD1 (5 bases). The CDR3 DNA is TGTGCCAGCCGAGTCGGGACGTTGAACACTGAAGCTTTCTTT. Its translation is CASRVGTLNTEAFF.